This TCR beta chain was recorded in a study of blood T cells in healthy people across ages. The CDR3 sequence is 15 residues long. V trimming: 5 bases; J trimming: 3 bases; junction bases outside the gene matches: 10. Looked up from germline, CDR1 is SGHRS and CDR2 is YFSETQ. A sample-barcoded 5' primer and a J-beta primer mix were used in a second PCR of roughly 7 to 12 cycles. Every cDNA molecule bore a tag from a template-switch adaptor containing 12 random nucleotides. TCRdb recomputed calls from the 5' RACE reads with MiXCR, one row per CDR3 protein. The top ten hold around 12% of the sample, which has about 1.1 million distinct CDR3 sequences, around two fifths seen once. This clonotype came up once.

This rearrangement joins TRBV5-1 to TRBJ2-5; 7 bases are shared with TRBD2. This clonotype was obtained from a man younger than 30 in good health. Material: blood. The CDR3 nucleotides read TGCGCCAGCAGGGAAGCGGGGTACGTAGAAGAGACCCAGTACTTC. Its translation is CASREAGYVEETQYF.